The 4 T cell receptor beta chains below all came from one sample that was sequenced in a study of blood T cell repertoires in COVID-19. The protocol was immunoSEQ multiplex PCR, while the TCRdb copy is restricted to in-frame clones and leaves out a portion. The sample holds tens of thousands of clones, less than 90% seen once. The material sequenced was peripheral blood. All receptors come from a man aged 55 to 69 with acute or convalescent COVID-19.

This sequence joins TRBV30 and TRBJ1-5; a possible D gene is TRBD1 (6 bases). Trimming took off 3 bases at V and 2 bases at J, with 11 bases between the two ends. Germline assignment: CDR1 GTSNPN and CDR2 SVGIG (reference sequence). The length of the CDR3 is 14 residues. CDR3 residues: CAWSPNRGNQPQHF. In DNA, the CDR3 is TGTGCCTGGAGCCCTAACAGGGGCAATCAGCCCCAGCATTTT.

The chain combines TRBV24-1 with TRBJ2-1, with unresolved D. Germline CDR1 reads KGHDR; CDR2 reads SFDVKD. There are 13 residues in the CDR3. The V and J ends lost 4 bases and 0 bases respectively, with 3 bases between them. CDR3 bases: TGTGCCACCAGTGACTACTCCTACAATGAGCAGTTCTTC. This encodes CATSDYSYNEQFF.

V is TRBV5-1 and J is TRBJ1-2; 8 bases match TRBD1. Per the germline V gene, CDR1 is SGHRS and CDR2 is YFSETQ. J gave up 8 bases and V 0 bases, and 9 bases lay outside the gene matches. The CDR3 runs to 15 residues. The CDR3 protein is CASSLALGQGGGYTF. The CDR3 DNA follows: TGCGCCAGCAGCTTGGCTTTAGGACAGGGTGGAGGCTACACCTTC.

The J gene is TRBJ1-1, the V gene TRBV5-1; D not resolved. CDR1 is SGHRS and CDR2 is YFSETQ in the germline V gene. The CDR3 extends over 14 amino acids. With 3 bases removed from V and 0 bases from J, the gap between germline ends came to 9 bases. CDR3 in DNA: TGCGCCAGCAGCTCGACTGGAATGAACACTGAAGCTTTCTTT. Translated, it gives CASSSTGMNTEAFF.